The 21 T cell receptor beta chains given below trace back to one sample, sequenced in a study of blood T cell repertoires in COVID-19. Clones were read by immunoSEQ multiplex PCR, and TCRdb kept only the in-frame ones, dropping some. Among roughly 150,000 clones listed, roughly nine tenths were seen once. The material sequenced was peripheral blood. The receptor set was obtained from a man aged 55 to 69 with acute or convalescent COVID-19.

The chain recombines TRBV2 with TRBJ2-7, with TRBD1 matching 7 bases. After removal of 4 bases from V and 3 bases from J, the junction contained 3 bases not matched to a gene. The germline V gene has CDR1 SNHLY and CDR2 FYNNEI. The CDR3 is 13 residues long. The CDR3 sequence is CASSGGQYYEQYF. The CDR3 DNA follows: TGTGCCAGCAGTGGGGGACAGTACTACGAGCAGTACTTC.

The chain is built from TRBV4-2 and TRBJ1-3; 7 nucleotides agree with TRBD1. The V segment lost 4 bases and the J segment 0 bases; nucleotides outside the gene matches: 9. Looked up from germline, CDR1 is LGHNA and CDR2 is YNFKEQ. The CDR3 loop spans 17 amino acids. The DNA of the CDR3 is TGTGCCAGCAGCCGCACCGGGACAGAGTCCTCTGGAAACACCATATATTTT. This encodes CASSRTGTESSGNTIYF.

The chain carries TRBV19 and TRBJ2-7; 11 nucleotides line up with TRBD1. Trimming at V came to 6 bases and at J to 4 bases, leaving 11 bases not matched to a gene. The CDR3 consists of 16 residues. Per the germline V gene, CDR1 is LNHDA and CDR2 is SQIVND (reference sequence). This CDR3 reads CASSTTGTGGPYEQYF. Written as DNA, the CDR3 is TGTGCCAGTAGCACCACCGGGACAGGGGGTCCATACGAGCAGTACTTC. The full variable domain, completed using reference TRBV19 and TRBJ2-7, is DGGITQSPKYLFRKEGQNVTLSCEQNLNHDAMYWYRQDPGQGLRLIYYSQIVNDFQKGDIAEGYSVSREKKESFPLTVTSAQKNPTAFYLCASSTTGTGGPYEQYFGPGTRLTVT.

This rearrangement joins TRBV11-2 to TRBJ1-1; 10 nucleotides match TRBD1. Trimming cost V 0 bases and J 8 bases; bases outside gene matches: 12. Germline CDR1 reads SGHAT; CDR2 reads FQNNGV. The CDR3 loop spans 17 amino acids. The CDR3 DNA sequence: TGTGCCAGCAGCTTAGACCACGGACAGGGGGTAAGAGAAGAAGCTTTCTTT. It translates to CASSLDHGQGVREEAFF.

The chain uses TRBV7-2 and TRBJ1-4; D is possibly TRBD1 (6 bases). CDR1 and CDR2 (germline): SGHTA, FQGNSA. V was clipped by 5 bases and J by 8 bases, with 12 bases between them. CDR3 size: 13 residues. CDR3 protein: CASSTYREEKLFF. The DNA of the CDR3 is TGTGCCAGCAGCACATACAGGGAGGAAAAACTGTTTTTT.

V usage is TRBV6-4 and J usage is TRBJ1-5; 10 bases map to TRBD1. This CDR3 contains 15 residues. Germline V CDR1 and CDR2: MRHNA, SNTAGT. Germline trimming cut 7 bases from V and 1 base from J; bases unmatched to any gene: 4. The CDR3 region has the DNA TGTGCCAGCATCGGGACAGGGGAAAGCAATCAGCCCCAGCATTTT. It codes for CASIGTGESNQPQHF.

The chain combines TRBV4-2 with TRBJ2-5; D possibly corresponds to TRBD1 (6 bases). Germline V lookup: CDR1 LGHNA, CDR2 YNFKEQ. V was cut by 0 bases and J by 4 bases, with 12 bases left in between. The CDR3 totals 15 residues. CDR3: CASSQDRGQRETQYF. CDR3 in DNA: TGTGCCAGCAGCCAAGATCGTGGACAGCGAGAGACCCAGTACTTC.

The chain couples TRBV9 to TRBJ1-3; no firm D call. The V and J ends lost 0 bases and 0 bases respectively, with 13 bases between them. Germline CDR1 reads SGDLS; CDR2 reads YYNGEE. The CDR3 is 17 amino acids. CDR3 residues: CASSVDLSSSSGNTIYF. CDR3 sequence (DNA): TGTGCCAGCAGCGTAGACCTTAGCTCCAGCTCTGGAAACACCATATATTTT.

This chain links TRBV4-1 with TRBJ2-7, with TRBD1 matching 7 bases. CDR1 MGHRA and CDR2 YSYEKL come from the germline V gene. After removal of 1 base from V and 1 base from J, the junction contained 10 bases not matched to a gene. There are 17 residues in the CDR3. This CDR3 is CASSQVWGQSSSYEQYF. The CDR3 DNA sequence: TGCGCCAGCAGCCAAGTGTGGGGACAGTCCTCTTCCTACGAGCAGTACTTC.

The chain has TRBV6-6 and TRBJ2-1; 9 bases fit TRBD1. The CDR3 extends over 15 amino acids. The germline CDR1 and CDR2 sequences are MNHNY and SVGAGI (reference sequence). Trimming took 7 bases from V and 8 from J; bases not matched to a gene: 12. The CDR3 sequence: CASTLGGTGKDEQFF. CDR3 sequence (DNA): TGTGCCAGCACCCTGGGGGGGACAGGGAAGGATGAGCAGTTCTTC.

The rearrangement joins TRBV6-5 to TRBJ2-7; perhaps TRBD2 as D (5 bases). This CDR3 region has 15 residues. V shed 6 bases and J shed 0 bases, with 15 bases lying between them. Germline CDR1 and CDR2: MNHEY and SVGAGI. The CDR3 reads CASSPSGIGSYEQYF. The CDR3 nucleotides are TGTGCCAGCAGCCCGTCCGGGATAGGCTCCTACGAGCAGTACTTC.

This CDR3 is CASQWGTGGQPQHF. CDR3 DNA: TGTGCCAGTCAGTGGGGGACAGGTGGTCAGCCCCAGCATTTT. The chain employs TRBV19 and TRBJ1-5; 8 nucleotides agree with TRBD1. V was pared by 8 bases and J by 6 bases, with 9 bases of the junction left unmatched. Per germline, CDR1 LNHDA and CDR2 SQIVND (reference sequence). The CDR3 loop spans 14 amino acids.

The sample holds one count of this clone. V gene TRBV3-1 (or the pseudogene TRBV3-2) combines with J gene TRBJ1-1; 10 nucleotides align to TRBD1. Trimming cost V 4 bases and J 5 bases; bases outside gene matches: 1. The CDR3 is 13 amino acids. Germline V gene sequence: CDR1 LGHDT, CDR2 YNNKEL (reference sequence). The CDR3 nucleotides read TGTGCCAGCAGCCTGGGACAGGGGACTGAAGCTTTCTTT. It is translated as CASSLGQGTEAFF.

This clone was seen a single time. CDR3: CASRPGGGREQYF. In DNA, the CDR3 is TGTGCCAGTAGGCCCGGGGGGGGCCGGGAGCAGTACTTC. The rearrangement joins TRBV19 to TRBJ2-7; TRBD2 aligns across 8 bases. The V segment lost 6 bases and the J segment 7 bases; nucleotides outside the gene matches: 8. The CDR3 length is 13 residues. Germline V gene lookup returns CDR1 LNHDA and CDR2 SQIVND (reference sequence).

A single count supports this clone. Here the CDR3 DNA reads TGCGCCAGCAGCTTGGTGGGGCCGAACATGAACACTGAAGCTTTCTTT. It encodes CASSLVGPNMNTEAFF. V gene TRBV5-1 combines with J gene TRBJ1-1; D might be TRBD1 (5 bases). V was trimmed by 0 bases and J by 0 bases, leaving 12 bases between them. The germline CDR1 and CDR2 sequences are SGHRS and YFSETQ. This CDR3 is built from 16 residues.

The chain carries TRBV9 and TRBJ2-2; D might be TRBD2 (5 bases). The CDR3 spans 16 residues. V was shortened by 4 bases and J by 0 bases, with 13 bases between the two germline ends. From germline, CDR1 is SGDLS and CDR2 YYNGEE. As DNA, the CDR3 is TGTGCCAGCAGCCCAAAGGCGGGTCCGAACACCGGGGAGCTGTTTTTT. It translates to CASSPKAGPNTGELFF.

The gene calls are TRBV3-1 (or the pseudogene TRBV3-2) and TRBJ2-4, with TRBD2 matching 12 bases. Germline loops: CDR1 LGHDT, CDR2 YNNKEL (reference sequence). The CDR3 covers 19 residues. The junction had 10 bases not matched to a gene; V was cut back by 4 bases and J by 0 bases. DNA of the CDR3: TGTGCCAGCAGCCTAAATGGACTAGCGGGGAATCTAGCCAAAAACATTCAGTACTTC. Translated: CASSLNGLAGNLAKNIQYF.

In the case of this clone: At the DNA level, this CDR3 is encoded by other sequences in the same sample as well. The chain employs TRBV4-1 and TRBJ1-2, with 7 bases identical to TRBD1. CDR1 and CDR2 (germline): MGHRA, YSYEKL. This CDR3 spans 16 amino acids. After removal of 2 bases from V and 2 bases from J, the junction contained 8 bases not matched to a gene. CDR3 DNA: TGCGCCAGCAGCCAACCAAGACAGGGACCGAACTATGGCTACACCTTC. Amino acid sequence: CASSQPRQGPNYGYTF.

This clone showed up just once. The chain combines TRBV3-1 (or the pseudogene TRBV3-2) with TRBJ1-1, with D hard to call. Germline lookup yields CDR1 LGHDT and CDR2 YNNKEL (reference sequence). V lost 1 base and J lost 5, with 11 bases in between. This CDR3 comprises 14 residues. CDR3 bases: TGTGCCAGCAGCCAAGGGAGGGTTGGGACTGAAGCTTTCTTT. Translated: CASSQGRVGTEAFF.

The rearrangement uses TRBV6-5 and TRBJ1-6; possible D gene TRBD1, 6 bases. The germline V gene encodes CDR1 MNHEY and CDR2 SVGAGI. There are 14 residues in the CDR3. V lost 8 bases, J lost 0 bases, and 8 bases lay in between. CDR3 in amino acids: CASQDSSYNSPLHF. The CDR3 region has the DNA TGTGCCAGCCAGGACAGCTCCTATAATTCACCCCTCCACTTT.

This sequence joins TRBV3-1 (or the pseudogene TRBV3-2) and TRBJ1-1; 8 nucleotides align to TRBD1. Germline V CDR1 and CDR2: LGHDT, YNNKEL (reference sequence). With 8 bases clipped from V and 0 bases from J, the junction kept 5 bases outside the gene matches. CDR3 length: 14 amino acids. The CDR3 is CASRTGQMNTEAFF. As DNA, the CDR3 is TGTGCCAGCCGGACAGGGCAAATGAACACTGAAGCTTTCTTT.